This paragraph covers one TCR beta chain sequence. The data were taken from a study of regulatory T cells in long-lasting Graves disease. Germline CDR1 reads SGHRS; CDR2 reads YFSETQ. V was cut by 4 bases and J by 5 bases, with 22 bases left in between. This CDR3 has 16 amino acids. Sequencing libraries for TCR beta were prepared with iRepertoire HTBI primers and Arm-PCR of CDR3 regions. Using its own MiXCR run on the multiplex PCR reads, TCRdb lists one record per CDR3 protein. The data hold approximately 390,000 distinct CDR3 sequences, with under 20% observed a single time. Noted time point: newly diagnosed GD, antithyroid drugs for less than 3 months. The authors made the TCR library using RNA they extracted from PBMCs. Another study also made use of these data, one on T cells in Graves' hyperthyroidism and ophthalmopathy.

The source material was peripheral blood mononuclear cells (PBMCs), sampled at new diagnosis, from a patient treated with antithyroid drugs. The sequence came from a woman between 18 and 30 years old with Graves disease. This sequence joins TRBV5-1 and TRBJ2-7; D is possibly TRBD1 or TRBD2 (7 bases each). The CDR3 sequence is CASSSQGGGRVHEQYF. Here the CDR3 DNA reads TGCGCCAGCAGCAGCCAAGGGGGCGGGAGAGTCCACGAGCAGTACTTC.